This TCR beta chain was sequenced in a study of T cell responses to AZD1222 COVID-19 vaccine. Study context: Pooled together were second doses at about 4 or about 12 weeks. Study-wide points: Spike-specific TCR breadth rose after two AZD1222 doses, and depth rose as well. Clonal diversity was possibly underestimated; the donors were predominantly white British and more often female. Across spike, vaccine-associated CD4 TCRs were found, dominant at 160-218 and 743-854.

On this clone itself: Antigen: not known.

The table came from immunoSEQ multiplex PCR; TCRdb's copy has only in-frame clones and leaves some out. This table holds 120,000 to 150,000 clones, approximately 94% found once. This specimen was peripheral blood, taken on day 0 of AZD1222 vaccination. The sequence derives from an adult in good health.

CDR3 DNA: TGTGCCAGCAGCCAGGCTGGGAGTGAAAAACTGTTTTTT. This sequence encodes CASSQAGSEKLFF. This sequence joins TRBV3-1 (or the pseudogene TRBV3-2) and TRBJ1-4; D is unresolved. V was shortened by 3 bases and J by 7 bases, with 9 bases between the two germline ends. The germline CDR1 and CDR2 sequences are LGHDT and YNNKEL (reference sequence). The CDR3 is made up of 13 amino acids.